There are many counts of the clone carrying this T cell receptor (beta chain). Its antigen remains unidentified. CDR1 and CDR2 from the germline V gene are SEHNR and FQNEAQ (reference sequence). CDR3 length: 17 amino acids. Trimming stripped 2 bases from V and 0 bases from J, with 17 bases between. The library was built from about 400 ng RNA with molecular barcoded adaptors for alpha/delta and beta/gamma chains. MiXCR, applied by TCRdb to the reads, yields one record per CDR3 protein. This sample carries around 65,000 distinct CDR3 sequences, nearly 20% of them seen once, and the ten largest clones take 11% to 15%. The data belong to a study of read filtering for tumor transcriptome and immune sequencing. The study, taken as a whole, reports: Sorted CD138-negative bone marrow cells were not purified T cells.

The chain links TRBV7-9 to TRBJ2-7; D possibly uses TRBD1 or TRBD2 (5 bases each). The receptor's source is a donor at least 40 years old with multiple myeloma. Sequences were obtained from a population of CD138-negative cells sorted from bone marrow. CDR3 residues: CASSLSAGTIHSYEQYF. The CDR3 DNA is TGTGCCAGCAGCTTATCCGCCGGGACGATACACTCCTACGAGCAGTACTTC.